A selection of T cell receptor beta chains follows, all from one sample in a study of T cell changes during pregnancy in multiple sclerosis. The protocol was immunoSEQ multiplex PCR, while the TCRdb copy is restricted to in-frame clones and leaves out a portion. The sample records 25,000 to 35,000 clones, around nine tenths being singletons. Source: CD8+ T cells from peripheral blood mononuclear cells, taken before pregnancy. The receptors were gathered from a female donor with multiple sclerosis, enrolled in a pregnancy study. Both conserved end residues are part of each CDR3. The D gene is left open where the match is weak. Size is stated for part of the rows, as once, few or many counts, or as a class when the clone is expanded.

TRBJ1-1 - - TRBV19 CASRSLEGDDEAFF TGTGCCAGTAGATCCCTCGAGGGGGATGATGAAGCTTTCTTT
TRBJ2-1 TRBD2 - TRBV25-1 CASSEGGGGQSSYNEQFF TGTGCCAGCAGTGAAGGCGGGGGGGGCCAAAGCTCCTACAATGAGCAGTTCTTC
TRBJ2-2 TRBD1 once TRBV4-1 CASAGTGGVGPGELFF TGCGCCAGCGCCGGGACAGGGGGCGTCGGCCCCGGGGAGCTGTTTTTT
TRBJ2-7 - few TRBV13 CASSSGHTYEQYF TGTGCCAGCAGCTCCGGACATACCTACGAGCAGTACTTC
TRBJ2-1 TRBD2 - TRBV7-3 CASSTGLAGDVEQFF TGTGCCAGCAGCACCGGACTAGCGGGAGATGTTGAGCAGTTCTTC
TRBJ2-7 TRBD1 - TRBV7-8 CASSFHRDSSYEQYF TGTGCCAGCAGCTTCCACCGGGACAGTTCCTACGAGCAGTACTTC
TRBJ2-3 - - TRBV7-6 CASSLWRGTDTQYF TGTGCCAGCAGCTTATGGAGGGGAACAGATACGCAGTATTTT
TRBJ2-7 - - TRBV2 CASSSTGSSYEQYF TGTGCCAGCTCCTCTACGGGGTCCTCCTACGAGCAGTACTTC
TRBJ1-1 - once TRBV19 CASSIVPGSAEAFF TGTGCCAGTAGTATAGTCCCGGGTTCGGCTGAAGCTTTCTTT
TRBJ1-1 - - TRBV4-3 CASSQRGVNTEAFF TGCGCCAGCAGCCAACGGGGGGTGAACACTGAAGCTTTCTTT
TRBJ1-5 TRBD1 - TRBV19 CASMTGSLSQPQHF TGTGCCAGTATGACAGGGTCGCTAAGTCAGCCCCAGCATTTT
TRBJ2-5 - - TRBV5-1 CASSRAVGGKETQYF TGCGCCAGCAGTAGGGCAGTAGGGGGAAAAGAGACCCAGTACTTC
TRBJ1-3 - - TRBV18 CASSPPITEDGSGNTIYF TGTGCCAGCTCACCACCGATAACGGAGGATGGATCTGGAAACACCATATATTTT
TRBJ1-5 - - TRBV19 CASNPVRGVNQPQHF TGTGCCAGTAACCCTGTGAGAGGAGTCAATCAGCCCCAGCATTTT
TRBJ1-1 TRBD1 - TRBV27 CASSSGGRTEAFF TGTGCCAGCAGCTCAGGGGGCCGTACTGAAGCTTTCTTT
TRBJ1-1 - - TRBV12-5 CASGPTGSTLNTEAFF TGTGCTAGTGGTCCCACAGGCTCCACCTTGAACACTGAAGCTTTCTTT
TRBJ2-7 TRBD2 - TRBV6-5 CASSYGRAGEQYF TGTGCCAGCAGTTATGGGAGGGCAGGCGAGCAGTACTTC
TRBJ1-1 - - TRBV4-1 CASSRERLNTEAFF TGCGCCAGCAGCAGAGAGAGATTGAACACTGAAGCTTTCTTT
TRBJ2-7 TRBD1 - TRBV11-1 CASSPPDREAYEQYF TGTGCCAGCAGCCCCCCCGACAGGGAAGCGTACGAGCAGTACTTC
TRBJ2-5 TRBD2 - TRBV27 CASSFLSGNQETQYF TGTGCCAGCAGTTTCCTGAGCGGGAACCAAGAGACCCAGTACTTC
TRBJ2-7 - - TRBV7-8 CASTPEVRWQVSYEQYF TGTGCCAGCACCCCGGAAGTTCGATGGCAGGTCTCCTACGAGCAGTACTTC
TRBJ1-2 TRBD1 - TRBV9 CASSPRDRAGYGYTF TGTGCCAGCAGCCCACGGGACAGGGCGGGGTATGGCTACACCTTC
TRBJ2-5 - - TRBV5-4 CASSLDLVVPSQETQYF TGTGCCAGCAGCTTGGACCTAGTTGTCCCCTCGCAAGAGACCCAGTACTTC
TRBJ1-2 TRBD1 - TRBV7-9 CASSLGPGQVGYTF TGTGCCAGCAGCTTAGGCCCGGGACAGGTGGGATACACCTTC
TRBJ2-2 TRBD1 - TRBV6-1 CASTLLDRDAGELFF TGTGCCAGCACCCTTTTGGACAGGGATGCCGGGGAGCTGTTTTTT
TRBJ2-1 - - TRBV15 CATSRVRDGGMAEQFF TGTGCCACCAGCAGAGTGAGGGATGGCGGGATGGCTGAGCAGTTCTTC
TRBJ2-5 - - TRBV13 CASSAGVLQETQYF TGTGCCAGCAGCGCCGGGGTCCTCCAAGAGACCCAGTACTTC
TRBJ2-1 TRBD2 - TRBV6-4 CASSDSGTGGNEQFF TGTGCCAGCAGTGACTCTGGGACGGGGGGCAATGAGCAGTTCTTC
TRBJ2-7 - - TRBV10-3 CAISESVGVTDEQYF TGTGCCATCAGTGAGTCGGTCGGAGTTACCGACGAGCAGTACTTC
TRBJ1-2 - once TRBV12-5 CASGLEVGPNYGYTF TGTGCTAGTGGTTTGGAGGTGGGGCCAAACTATGGCTACACCTTC
TRBJ1-2 - - TRBV27 CASRRQGPLAPNYGYTF TGTGCCAGCCGGAGGCAGGGGCCATTAGCCCCCAACTATGGCTACACCTTC